A single sample is the source of the 25 T cell receptor beta chains below, sequenced in a study of blood T cell repertoires in COVID-19. Using immunoSEQ multiplex PCR, the repertoire was profiled, and TCRdb retains in-frame clones only, with some absent. The repertoire has some 140,000 clones, around 80% of them found once; the top ten carry roughly 3.4%. The sequencing sample was made of peripheral blood. These TCRs come from a man in his sixties with acute or convalescent COVID-19.

This chain uses TRBV5-8 with TRBJ2-3, with D possibly matching TRBD1 (5 bases). The V end was cut by 0 bases, the J end by 1 base, with 12 bases between. This CDR3 contains 16 residues. The V gene's germline CDR1 is SGHTS and CDR2 YDEGEE. This chain's CDR3 is CASSLGTNLGTDTQYF. Written as DNA, the CDR3 is TGTGCCAGCAGCTTGGGGACAAATCTGGGCACAGATACGCAGTATTTT.

V usage is TRBV11-2 and J usage is TRBJ1-4; D is perhaps TRBD1 (6 bases). V was cut by 5 bases and J by 0 bases, with 10 bases left in between. CDR1 and CDR2 from the germline V gene are SGHAT and FQNNGV. The CDR3 totals 15 residues. CDR3 residues: CASSHRDATNEKLFF. In nucleotides, the CDR3 is TGTGCCAGCAGCCACAGGGATGCAACTAATGAAAAACTGTTTTTT.

The chain recombines TRBV28 with TRBJ1-5; D unclear. This CDR3 region has 15 residues. Deletions cut 6 bases from V and 4 bases from J, with 16 bases between. Per germline, CDR1 MDHEN and CDR2 SYDVKM. CDR3: CASSRPSTANQPQHF. Here the CDR3 DNA reads TGTGCCAGCAGCCGTCCGTCGACTGCAAATCAGCCCCAGCATTTT.

V is TRBV9 and J is TRBJ1-2, with TRBD1 matching 9 bases. Germline V CDR1 and CDR2: SGDLS, YYNGEE. The CDR3 loop spans 16 amino acids. V was clipped by 4 bases and J by 4 bases; unmatched bases: 11. CDR3 nucleotides: TGTGCCAGCAGCCATTCAGGGGACAGGGTGTCCTATGGCTACACCTTC. It specifies CASSHSGDRVSYGYTF.

This chain connects TRBV28 to TRBJ2-7; the D gene is possibly TRBD1 (6 bases). Between the trimmed V and J ends, which lost 6 bases and 4 bases, there was a span of 16 bases. The CDR3 extends over 14 amino acids. Looked up from germline, CDR1 is MDHEN and CDR2 is SYDVKM. The CDR3 DNA is TGTGCCAGCAGCTCCGACAGGACAGCTTACGAGCAGTACTTC. It specifies CASSSDRTAYEQYF.

This clone was seen just once. The chain employs TRBV7-9 and TRBJ2-3, with D possibly matching TRBD1 (6 bases). The CDR3 sequence is 14 residues long. Trimming took off 4 bases at V and 6 bases at J, with 14 bases between the two ends. Germline V gene data show CDR1 as SEHNR and CDR2 as FQNEAQ (reference sequence). The CDR3 DNA is TGTGCCAGCAGCTCCCGACAGGTAACCGATACGCAGTATTTT. It is translated as CASSSRQVTDTQYF.

V usage is TRBV7-9 and J usage is TRBJ1-4; no definite D call. This CDR3 is 15 amino acids long. The germline V gene has CDR1 SEHNR and CDR2 FQNEAQ (reference sequence). Trimming removed 1 base from V and 7 bases from J, with 13 bases in between. This chain's CDR3 is CASSLDVGSSEKLFF. The CDR3 bases are TGTGCCAGCAGCTTAGATGTGGGCTCGAGTGAAAAACTGTTTTTT. Combining the CDR3 with reference TRBV7-9 and TRBJ1-4 gives the whole variable domain DTGVSQNPRHKITKRGQNVTFRCDPISEHNRLYWYRQTLGQGPEFLTYFQNEAQLEKSRLLSDRFSAERPKGSFSTLEIQRTEQGDSAMYLCASSLDVGSSEKLFFGSGTQLSVL.

V gene TRBV20-1 combines with J gene TRBJ2-3; TRBD2 is a possible D gene (5 bases). Trimming shortened V by 3 bases and J by 4 bases, and 11 bases separated the two germline ends. The CDR3 consists of 13 residues. The germline CDR1 and CDR2 sequences are DFQATT and SNEGSKA (reference sequence). CDR3: CSASLEGPDTQYF. CDR3 DNA: TGCAGTGCTAGTCTTGAGGGCCCAGATACGCAGTATTTT.

The chain has TRBV7-9 and TRBJ2-1, with 8 bases fitting TRBD2. This CDR3 contains 15 residues. Per the germline V gene, CDR1 is SEHNR and CDR2 is FQNEAQ (reference sequence). With V trimmed by 3 bases and J by 7 bases, 8 bases remained unmatched. CDR3 residues: CASSFQREKGNEQFF. The CDR3 DNA sequence: TGTGCCAGCAGCTTCCAGCGGGAGAAGGGTAATGAGCAGTTCTTC.

The chain carries TRBV28 and TRBJ1-2; TRBD1 matches 8 bases. CDR3 length equals 14 residues. Germline CDR1 reads MDHEN; CDR2 reads SYDVKM. Unmatched junction bases numbered 5, after V lost 6 bases and J lost 2 bases. CDR3 nucleotide sequence: TGTGCCAGCAGCACCGGACAGGGCAACTATGGCTACACCTTC. Translation: CASSTGQGNYGYTF.

The genes are TRBV2 and TRBJ1-4; D not resolved. The CDR3 extends over 15 amino acids. CDR1 is SNHLY and CDR2 is FYNNEI in the germline V gene. Between the trimmed V and J ends, which lost 2 bases and 4 bases, there was a span of 11 bases. The CDR3: CASSEWWSGNEKLFF. The DNA for the CDR3 is TGTGCCAGCAGTGAATGGTGGTCGGGTAATGAAAAACTGTTTTTT.

The V gene is TRBV4-1, the J gene TRBJ1-6, with 11 bases aligning to TRBD1. This CDR3 region has 15 residues. Germline-derived CDR1 and CDR2 are MGHRA and YSYEKL. V was clipped by 2 bases and J by 8 bases; unmatched bases: 2. The CDR3 here is CASSQWTGGYSPLHF. The CDR3 region has the DNA TGCGCCAGCAGCCAATGGACAGGGGGCTATTCACCCCTCCACTTT.

The CDR3 protein is CASSNSGDQPQHF. The CDR3 nucleotides read TGTGCCAGTAGTAATTCAGGGGATCAGCCCCAGCATTTT. V gene TRBV19 combines with J gene TRBJ1-5; D might be TRBD1 (6 bases). Germline-derived CDR1 and CDR2 are LNHDA and SQIVND (reference sequence). V shed 4 bases and J shed 5 bases, with 9 bases lying between them. The CDR3 spans 13 residues.

This clone has a count of ten or more. V usage is TRBV6-5 and J usage is TRBJ2-2; unclear D gene. V gave up 8 bases and J gave up 4 bases, with 8 bases separating them. The CDR3 loop spans 12 amino acids. Germline V gene sequence: CDR1 MNHEY, CDR2 SVGAGI. The CDR3 sequence is CASRAPTGELFF. CDR3 nucleotide sequence: TGTGCCAGCCGAGCGCCCACCGGGGAGCTGTTTTTT.

This rearrangement joins TRBV19 to TRBJ2-5; D call uncertain. Germline V gene data show CDR1 as LNHDA and CDR2 as SQIVND (reference sequence). The length of the CDR3 is 13 residues. Deletions cut 2 bases from V and 5 bases from J, with 9 bases between. CDR3 residues: CASSILASETQYF. Here the CDR3 DNA reads TGTGCCAGTAGTATACTCGCGTCTGAGACCCAGTACTTC.

The chain is built from TRBV6-5 and TRBJ1-2, with D unclear. Trimming took off 5 bases at V and 2 bases at J, with 9 bases between the two ends. The CDR3 extends over 13 amino acids. CDR1 is MNHEY and CDR2 is SVGAGI in the germline V gene. CDR3 coding DNA: TGTGCCAGCAGTCCCGACGGGAACTATGGCTACACCTTC. This encodes CASSPDGNYGYTF.

V is TRBV9 and J is TRBJ1-1; D ambiguous. V dropped 0 bases and J dropped 4 bases, with 10 bases sitting between them. CDR3 size: 14 residues. CDR1 SGDLS and CDR2 YYNGEE come from the germline V gene. CDR3 sequence reads: CASSVDPEATEAFF. The CDR3 DNA reads as TGTGCCAGCAGCGTAGATCCGGAGGCCACTGAAGCTTTCTTT.

The gene calls are TRBV7-2 and TRBJ1-2; D perhaps matches TRBD1 (5 bases). Germline-derived CDR1 and CDR2 are SGHTA and FQGNSA. V lost 5 bases and J 2 bases, leaving 9 bases between the germline ends. The CDR3 spans 13 residues. The CDR3 DNA reads TGTGCCAGCAGCCGCGACAGAAACTATGGCTACACCTTC. This gives the protein CASSRDRNYGYTF.

This chain links TRBV19 with TRBJ1-4; 11 bases align to TRBD1. V was pared by 7 bases and J by 7 bases, with 11 bases of the junction left unmatched. The CDR3 runs 16 residues. Germline CDR1 is LNHDA and CDR2 is SQIVND (reference sequence). The CDR3 region is CASTGTGGGIGEKLFF. In nucleotides, the CDR3 is TGTGCCAGTACTGGGACAGGGGGTGGAATTGGTGAAAAACTGTTTTTT.

The V call is TRBV3-1 (or the pseudogene TRBV3-2), the J call TRBJ2-2, with a tentative D call TRBD1 (5 bases). This CDR3 comprises 14 residues. Trimming left V 1 base short and J 7 bases short, with 10 bases between. Germline lookup yields CDR1 LGHDT and CDR2 YNNKEL (reference sequence). The CDR3 here is CASSQVSQGGELFF. The CDR3 DNA is TGTGCCAGCAGCCAAGTATCCCAGGGCGGGGAGCTGTTTTTT.

V and J are TRBV6-1 and TRBJ2-7; 8 nucleotides align to TRBD1. Germline trimming cut 2 bases from V and 1 base from J; bases unmatched to any gene: 7. The CDR3 totals 16 residues. CDR1 is MNHNS and CDR2 is SASEGT in the germline V gene. CDR3 DNA: TGTGCCAGCAGTGAAAAATGGGACAGGCGTTCCTACGAGCAGTACTTC. It is translated as CASSEKWDRRSYEQYF.

This clone appeared a single time. V and J are TRBV11-2 and TRBJ2-7, with 7 bases fitting TRBD2. The CDR3 is 18 residues long. J lost 4 bases, V lost 5 bases, and 20 bases had no gene match. Germline assignment: CDR1 SGHAT and CDR2 FQNNGV. The CDR3 sequence is CASSPNRLGPRAGYEQYF. The CDR3 region has the DNA TGTGCCAGCAGCCCCAACCGCCTCGGACCCCGAGCGGGGTACGAGCAGTACTTC.

V and J are TRBV19 and TRBJ2-2; tentative D call: TRBD1 (5 bases). CDR1 and CDR2 from the germline V gene are LNHDA and SQIVND (reference sequence). Trimming left V 7 bases short and J 5 bases short, with 20 bases between. This CDR3 region has 16 residues. CDR3 DNA: TGTGCCAGTACCCTGGAAGGGGCCCCCGGGACCGGGGAGCTGTTTTTT. This translates into CASTLEGAPGTGELFF. Full variable domain (remainder filled in from reference TRBV19 and TRBJ2-2): DGGITQSPKYLFRKEGQNVTLSCEQNLNHDAMYWYRQDPGQGLRLIYYSQIVNDFQKGDIAEGYSVSREKKESFPLTVTSAQKNPTAFYLCASTLEGAPGTGELFFGEGSRLTVL.

This clone was found once. The chain uses TRBV5-1 and TRBJ2-3; TRBD1 agrees at 8 bases. The V gene's germline CDR1 is SGHRS and CDR2 YFSETQ. J gave up 1 base and V 5 bases, and 12 bases lay outside the gene matches. CDR3 length: 17 amino acids. The CDR3: CASRADRGFFGTDTQYF. The CDR3 DNA follows: TGCGCCAGCAGGGCTGACAGGGGTTTTTTCGGCACAGATACGCAGTATTTT. The variable domain in full, with the rest retrieved from reference TRBV5-1 and TRBJ2-3, is KAGVTQTPRYLIKTRGQQVTLSCSPISGHRSVSWYQQTPGQGLQFLFEYFSETQRNKGNFPGRFSGRQFSNSRSEMNVSTLELGDSALYLCASRADRGFFGTDTQYFGPGTRLTVL.

CDR3 nucleotide sequence: TGTGCCAGCAGTGAATCCGGCTATGGCTACACCTTC. It is translated as CASSESGYGYTF. The chain uses TRBV25-1 and TRBJ1-2; D remains ambiguous. V shed 1 base and J shed 4 bases, with 4 bases lying between them. From germline, CDR1 is MGHDK and CDR2 SYGVNS. The CDR3 is made up of 12 amino acids.